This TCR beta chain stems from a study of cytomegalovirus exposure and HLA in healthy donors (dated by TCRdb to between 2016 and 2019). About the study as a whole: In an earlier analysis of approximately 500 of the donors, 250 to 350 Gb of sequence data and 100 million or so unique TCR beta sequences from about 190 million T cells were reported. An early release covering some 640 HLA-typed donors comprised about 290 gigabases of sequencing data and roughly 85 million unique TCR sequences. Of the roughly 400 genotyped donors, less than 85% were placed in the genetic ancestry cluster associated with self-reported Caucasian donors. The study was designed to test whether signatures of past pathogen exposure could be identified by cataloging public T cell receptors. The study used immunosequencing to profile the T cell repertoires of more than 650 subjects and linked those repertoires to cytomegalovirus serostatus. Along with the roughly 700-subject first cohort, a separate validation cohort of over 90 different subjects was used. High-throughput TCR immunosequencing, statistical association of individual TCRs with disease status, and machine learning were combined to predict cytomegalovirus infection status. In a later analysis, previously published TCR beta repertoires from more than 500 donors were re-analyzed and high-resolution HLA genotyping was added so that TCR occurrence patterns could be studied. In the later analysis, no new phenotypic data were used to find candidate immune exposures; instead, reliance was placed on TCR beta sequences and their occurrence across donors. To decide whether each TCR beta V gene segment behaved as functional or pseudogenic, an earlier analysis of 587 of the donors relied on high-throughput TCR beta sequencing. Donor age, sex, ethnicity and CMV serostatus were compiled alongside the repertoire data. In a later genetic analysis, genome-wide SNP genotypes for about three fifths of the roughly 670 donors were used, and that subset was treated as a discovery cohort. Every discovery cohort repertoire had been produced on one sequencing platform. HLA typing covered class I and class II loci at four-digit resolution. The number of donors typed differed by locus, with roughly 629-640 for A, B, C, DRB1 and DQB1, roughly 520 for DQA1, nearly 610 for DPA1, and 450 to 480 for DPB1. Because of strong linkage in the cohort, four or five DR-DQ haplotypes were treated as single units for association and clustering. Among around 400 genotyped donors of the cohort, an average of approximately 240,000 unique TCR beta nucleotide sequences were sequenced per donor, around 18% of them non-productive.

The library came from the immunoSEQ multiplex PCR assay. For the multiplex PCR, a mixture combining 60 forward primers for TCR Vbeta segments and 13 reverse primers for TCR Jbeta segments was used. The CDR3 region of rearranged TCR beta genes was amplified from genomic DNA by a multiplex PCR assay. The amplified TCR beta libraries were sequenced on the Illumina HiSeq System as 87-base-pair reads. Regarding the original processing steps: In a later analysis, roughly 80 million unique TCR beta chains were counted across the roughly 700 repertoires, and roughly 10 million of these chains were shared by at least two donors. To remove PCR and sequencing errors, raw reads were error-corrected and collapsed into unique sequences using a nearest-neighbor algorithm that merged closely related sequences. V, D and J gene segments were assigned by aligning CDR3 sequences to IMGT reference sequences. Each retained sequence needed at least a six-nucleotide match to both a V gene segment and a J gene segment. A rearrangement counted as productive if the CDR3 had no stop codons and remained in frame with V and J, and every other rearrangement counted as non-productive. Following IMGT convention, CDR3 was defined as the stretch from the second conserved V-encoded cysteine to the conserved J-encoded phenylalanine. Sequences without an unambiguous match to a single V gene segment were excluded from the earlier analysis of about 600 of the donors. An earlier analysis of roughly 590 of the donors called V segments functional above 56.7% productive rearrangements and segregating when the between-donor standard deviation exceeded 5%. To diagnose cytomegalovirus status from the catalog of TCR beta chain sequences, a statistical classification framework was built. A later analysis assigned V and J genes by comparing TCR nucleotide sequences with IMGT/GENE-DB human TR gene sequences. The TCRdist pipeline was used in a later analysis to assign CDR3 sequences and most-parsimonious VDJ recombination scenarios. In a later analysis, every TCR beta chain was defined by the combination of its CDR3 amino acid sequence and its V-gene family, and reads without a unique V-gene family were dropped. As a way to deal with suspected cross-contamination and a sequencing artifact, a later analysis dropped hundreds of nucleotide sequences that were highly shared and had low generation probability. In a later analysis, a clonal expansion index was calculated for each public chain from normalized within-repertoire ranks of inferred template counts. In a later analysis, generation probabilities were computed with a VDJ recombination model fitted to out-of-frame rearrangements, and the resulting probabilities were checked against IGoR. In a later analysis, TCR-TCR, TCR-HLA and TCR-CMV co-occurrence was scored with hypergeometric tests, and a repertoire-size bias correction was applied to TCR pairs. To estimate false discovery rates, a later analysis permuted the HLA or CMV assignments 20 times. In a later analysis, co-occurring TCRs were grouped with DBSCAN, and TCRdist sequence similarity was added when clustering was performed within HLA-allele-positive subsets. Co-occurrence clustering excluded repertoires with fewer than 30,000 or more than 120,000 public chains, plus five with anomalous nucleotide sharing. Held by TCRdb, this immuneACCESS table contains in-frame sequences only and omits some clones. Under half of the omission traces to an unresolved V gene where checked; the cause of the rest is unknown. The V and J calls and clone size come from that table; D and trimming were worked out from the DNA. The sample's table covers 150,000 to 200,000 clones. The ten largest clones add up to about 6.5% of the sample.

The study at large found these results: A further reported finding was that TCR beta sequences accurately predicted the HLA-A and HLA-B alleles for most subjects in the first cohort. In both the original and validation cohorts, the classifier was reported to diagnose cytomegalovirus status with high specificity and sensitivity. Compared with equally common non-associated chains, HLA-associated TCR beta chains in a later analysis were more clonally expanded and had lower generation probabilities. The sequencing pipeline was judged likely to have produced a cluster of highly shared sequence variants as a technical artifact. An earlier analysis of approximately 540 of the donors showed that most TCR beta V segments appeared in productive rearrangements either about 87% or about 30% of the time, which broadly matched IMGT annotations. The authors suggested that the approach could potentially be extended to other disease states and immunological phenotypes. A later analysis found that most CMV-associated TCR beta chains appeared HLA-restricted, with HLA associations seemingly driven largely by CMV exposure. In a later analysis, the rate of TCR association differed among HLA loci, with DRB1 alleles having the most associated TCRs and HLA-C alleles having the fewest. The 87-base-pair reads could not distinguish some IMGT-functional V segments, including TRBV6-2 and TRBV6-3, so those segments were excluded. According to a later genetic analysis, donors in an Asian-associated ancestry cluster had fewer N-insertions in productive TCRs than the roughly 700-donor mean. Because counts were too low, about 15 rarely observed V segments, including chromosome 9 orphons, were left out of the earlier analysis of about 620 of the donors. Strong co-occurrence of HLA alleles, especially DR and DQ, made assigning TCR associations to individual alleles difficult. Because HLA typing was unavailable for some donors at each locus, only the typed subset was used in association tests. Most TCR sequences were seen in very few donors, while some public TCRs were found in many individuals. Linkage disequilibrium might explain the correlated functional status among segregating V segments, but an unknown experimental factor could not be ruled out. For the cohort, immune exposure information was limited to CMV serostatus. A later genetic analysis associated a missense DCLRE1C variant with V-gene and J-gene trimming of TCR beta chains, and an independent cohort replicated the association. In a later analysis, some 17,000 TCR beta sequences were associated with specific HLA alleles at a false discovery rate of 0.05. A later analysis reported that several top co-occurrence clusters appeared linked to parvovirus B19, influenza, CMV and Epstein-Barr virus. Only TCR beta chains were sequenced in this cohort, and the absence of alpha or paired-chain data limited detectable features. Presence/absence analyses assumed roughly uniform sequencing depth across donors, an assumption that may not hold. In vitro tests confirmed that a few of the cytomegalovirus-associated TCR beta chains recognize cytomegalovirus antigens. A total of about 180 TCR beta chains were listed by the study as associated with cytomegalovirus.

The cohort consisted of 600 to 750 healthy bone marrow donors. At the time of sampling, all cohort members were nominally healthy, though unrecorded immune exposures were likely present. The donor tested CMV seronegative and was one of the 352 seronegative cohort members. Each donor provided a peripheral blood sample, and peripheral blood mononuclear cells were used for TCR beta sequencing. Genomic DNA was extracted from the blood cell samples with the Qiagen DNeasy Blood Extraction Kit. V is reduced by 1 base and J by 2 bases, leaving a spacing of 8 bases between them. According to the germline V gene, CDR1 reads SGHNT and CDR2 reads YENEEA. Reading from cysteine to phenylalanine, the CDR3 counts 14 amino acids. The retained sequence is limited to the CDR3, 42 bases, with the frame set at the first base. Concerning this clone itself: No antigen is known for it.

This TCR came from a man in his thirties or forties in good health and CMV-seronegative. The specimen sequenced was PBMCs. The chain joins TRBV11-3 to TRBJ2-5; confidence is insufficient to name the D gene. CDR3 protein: CASSLVADQETQYF. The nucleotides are TGTGCCAGCAGCTTAGTGGCAGATCAAGAGACCCAGTACTTC.